Listed below are T cell receptor beta chains from one sample, sequenced in a study of HIV-infected patients and healthy controls. Each CDR3 protein is one row after TCRdb ran MiXCR on the 5' RACE reads. This table holds over 15,000 distinct CDR3 sequences, 5.5% found once. Specimen: blood. The receptors were gathered from an adult in good health. Each CDR3 is given with its conserved first and last residue. A D gene is named only where the DNA matches it firmly. Size values are once, few and many counts, or a class for expanded clones, and some rows have none.

clone size: many
V gene: TRBV7-9
D gene: -
J gene: TRBJ1-5
CDR3 DNA: TGTGCCAGCAGCTGGGACAGCAATCAGCCCCAGCATTTT
CDR3 protein: CASSWDSNQPQHF

clone size: many
V gene: TRBV20-1
D gene: -
J gene: TRBJ1-5
CDR3 DNA: TGCAGTGCTAGTGGCAGGGGCGATCAGCCCCAGCATTTT
CDR3 protein: CSASGRGDQPQHF

clone size: many
V gene: TRBV29-1
D gene: -
J gene: TRBJ1-1
CDR3 DNA: TGCAGCGTCCGGGAAATGAGCACTGAAGCTTTCTTT
CDR3 protein: CSVREMSTEAFF

clone size: -
V gene: TRBV20-1
D gene: TRBD2
J gene: TRBJ2-1
CDR3 DNA: TGCAGTGCTAGAGGGGTGACTAGCGGGGGCCAGTACAATGAGCAGTTCTTC
CDR3 protein: CSARGVTSGGQYNEQFF

clone size: -
V gene: TRBV6-2/TRBV6-3
D gene: -
J gene: TRBJ1-1
CDR3 DNA: TGTGCCAGCAGTGAACCGGGAAAACGCACTGAAGCTTTCTTT
CDR3 protein: CASSEPGKRTEAFF

clone size: medium-sized
V gene: TRBV18
D gene: -
J gene: TRBJ2-5
CDR3 DNA: TGTGCCAGCTCACCATCGTTGGGGGCCGAGACCCAGTACTTC
CDR3 protein: CASSPSLGAETQYF

clone size: medium-sized
V gene: TRBV15
D gene: TRBD1
J gene: TRBJ1-1
CDR3 DNA: TGTGCCACCAGCAGAGACAGGGGGCAGGCCACTGAAGCTTTCTTT
CDR3 protein: CATSRDRGQATEAFF

clone size: -
V gene: TRBV29-1
D gene: -
J gene: TRBJ2-5
CDR3 DNA: TGCAGCGTTGAGGGTCCGGAGTACGAGACCCAGTACTTC
CDR3 protein: CSVEGPEYETQYF

clone size: once
V gene: TRBV25-1
D gene: -
J gene: TRBJ2-7
CDR3 DNA: TGTGAAAGAAGTGAATTGGGAACTATCTTCGACGAGCAGTACTTC
CDR3 protein: CERSELGTIFDEQYF

clone size: medium-sized
V gene: TRBV24-1
D gene: TRBD1
J gene: TRBJ2-3
CDR3 DNA: TGTGCCACCAGCCGAGGAACAGGGGGCACCACAGATACGCAGTATTTT
CDR3 protein: CATSRGTGGTTDTQYF

clone size: medium-sized
V gene: TRBV21-1
D gene: -
J gene: TRBJ1-1
CDR3 DNA: TGTGCCAGCAGCAACTCGGGCAGGGCGGGATACACTGAAGCTTTCTTT
CDR3 protein: CASSNSGRAGYTEAFF

clone size: many
V gene: TRBV7-6
D gene: -
J gene: TRBJ1-3
CDR3 DNA: TGTGCCAGCAGCTTAGCGTTCCGCAACACCATATATTTT
CDR3 protein: CASSLAFRNTIYF

clone size: many
V gene: TRBV5-1
D gene: TRBD2
J gene: TRBJ2-3
CDR3 DNA: TGCGCCAGCAGCTTCGGACTAGCGGGACCCATCACAGATACGCAGTATTTT
CDR3 protein: CASSFGLAGPITDTQYF

clone size: few
V gene: TRBV7-9
D gene: -
J gene: TRBJ2-3
CDR3 DNA: TGTGCCAGCAGCTTAGCCTCGACAGCAGATACGCAGTATTTT
CDR3 protein: CASSLASTADTQYF

clone size: medium-sized
V gene: TRBV4-3
D gene: TRBD1
J gene: TRBJ1-2
CDR3 DNA: TGCGCCAGCAGCCAAGTAGTAAGGACAGGGGATCGTGGCTACACCTTC
CDR3 protein: CASSQVVRTGDRGYTF

clone size: many
V gene: TRBV20-1
D gene: TRBD1
J gene: TRBJ1-1
CDR3 DNA: TGCAGTGCCAGGACAGGCGGGGCTGAAGCTTTCTTT
CDR3 protein: CSARTGGAEAFF

clone size: many
V gene: TRBV29-1
D gene: -
J gene: TRBJ2-3
CDR3 DNA: TGCAGCGTTGGTCTTCACCTGTCGGATACGCAGTATTTT
CDR3 protein: CSVGLHLSDTQYF

clone size: many
V gene: TRBV18
D gene: TRBD2
J gene: TRBJ2-7
CDR3 DNA: TGTGCCAGCTCCCTGGGGGGGTACGAGCAGTACTTC
CDR3 protein: CASSLGGYEQYF

clone size: -
V gene: TRBV28
D gene: TRBD2
J gene: TRBJ2-5
CDR3 DNA: TGTGCCAGCAGTCAACTCTTACTAGCGGGGGGACAAGAGACCCAGTACTTC
CDR3 protein: CASSQLLLAGGQETQYF

clone size: medium-sized
V gene: TRBV7-9
D gene: -
J gene: TRBJ2-1
CDR3 DNA: TGTGCCAGCAGCAGAGCTAGTCATGAGCAGTTCTTC
CDR3 protein: CASSRASHEQFF

clone size: many
V gene: TRBV10-3
D gene: TRBD2
J gene: TRBJ2-3
CDR3 DNA: TGTGCCATCAGCTCTCCAGCGGGGGGGCAGGTTCTTGGCACAGATACGCAGTATTTT
CDR3 protein: CAISSPAGGQVLGTDTQYF

clone size: medium-sized
V gene: TRBV20-1
D gene: -
J gene: TRBJ2-5
CDR3 DNA: TGCAGTGCTAGAAGCTCTAGTTCGAAGACCCAGTACTTC
CDR3 protein: CSARSSSSKTQYF

clone size: medium-sized
V gene: TRBV28
D gene: TRBD1
J gene: TRBJ2-7
CDR3 DNA: TGTGCCAGCAGTTTATTGTCCCGGACAGGGTGGCGCTACGAGCAGTACTTC
CDR3 protein: CASSLLSRTGWRYEQYF

clone size: many
V gene: TRBV12-3/TRBV12-4
D gene: TRBD1
J gene: TRBJ1-6
CDR3 DNA: TGTGCCAGCAACCTGGGGGACAGGGGGACCTCACCCCTCCACTTT
CDR3 protein: CASNLGDRGTSPLHF

clone size: many
V gene: TRBV20-1
D gene: -
J gene: TRBJ1-1
CDR3 DNA: TGCAGTGAATCTGGGGGCACTGAAGCTTTCTTT
CDR3 protein: CSESGGTEAFF

clone size: many
V gene: TRBV20-1
D gene: -
J gene: TRBJ2-1
CDR3 DNA: TGCAGTGCCCCCATGGAGGGTTGGTACAATGAGCAGTTCTTC
CDR3 protein: CSAPMEGWYNEQFF

clone size: many
V gene: TRBV9
D gene: -
J gene: TRBJ2-3
CDR3 DNA: TGTGCCAGCAGCGATAAAAGGGGCACAGATACGCAGTATTTT
CDR3 protein: CASSDKRGTDTQYF

clone size: many
V gene: TRBV6-2/TRBV6-3
D gene: -
J gene: TRBJ1-5
CDR3 DNA: TGTGCCAGCAGTTATTATATTAGCAATCAGCCCCAGCATTTT
CDR3 protein: CASSYYISNQPQHF

clone size: many
V gene: TRBV7-2
D gene: -
J gene: TRBJ2-7
CDR3 DNA: TGTGCCAGCAGCCCAGCCTACGAGCAGTACTTC
CDR3 protein: CASSPAYEQYF